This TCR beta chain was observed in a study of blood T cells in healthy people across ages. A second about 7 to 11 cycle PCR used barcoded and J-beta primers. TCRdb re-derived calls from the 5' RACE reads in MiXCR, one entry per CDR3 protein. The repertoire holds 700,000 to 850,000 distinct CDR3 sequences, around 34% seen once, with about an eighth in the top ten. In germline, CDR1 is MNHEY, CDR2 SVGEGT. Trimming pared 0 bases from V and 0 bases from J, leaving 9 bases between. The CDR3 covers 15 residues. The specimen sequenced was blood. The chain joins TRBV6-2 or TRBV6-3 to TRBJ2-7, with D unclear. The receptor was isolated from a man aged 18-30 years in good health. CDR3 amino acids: CASSYSDGSSYEQYF. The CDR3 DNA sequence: TGTGCCAGCAGTTACTCGGACGGGTCCTCCTACGAGCAGTACTTC.